The 15 T cell receptor beta chains below all came from one sample that was sequenced in a study of graft-versus-host responses after intestinal transplantation. The method was immunoSEQ multiplex PCR; TCRdb's version includes in-frame clones alone and lacks a portion of them. Among just under 85,000 clones listed, around 90% were seen once. Their antigen targets remain unknown. Sequenced material: unstimulated CD8+ T cells sorted from spleen or lymph node cells, taken before transplant. The receptor set was obtained from a human donor who was the organ donor for an intestinal transplant.

This CDR3 reads CASHVEGNYGYTF. The CDR3 coding sequence is TGTGCCAGCCATGTAGAGGGCAACTATGGCTACACCTTC. V and J are TRBV6-5 and TRBJ1-2; unclear D gene. From germline, CDR1 is MNHEY and CDR2 SVGAGI. This CDR3 has 13 residues. Trimming removed 8 bases from V and 2 bases from J, with 12 bases in between.

This clone was recorded once. This rearrangement joins TRBV27 to TRBJ2-7, with D possibly matching TRBD2 (5 bases). Germline CDR1 MNHEY, CDR2 SMNVEV (reference sequence). The CDR3 length is 12 residues. V gave up 5 bases and J gave up 6 bases, with 11 bases separating them. CDR3 in DNA: TGTGCCAGCAGTACATTAGCGACCGAGCAGTACTTC. It translates to CASSTLATEQYF.

V and J are TRBV29-1 and TRBJ1-1; D is unresolved. The CDR3 extends over 10 amino acids. Between the trimmed V and J ends, which lost 6 bases and 5 bases, there was a span of 7 bases. Germline CDR1 reads SQVTM; CDR2 reads ANQGSEA. The CDR3 reads CSVVATEAFF. CDR3 nucleotides: TGCAGCGTAGTTGCAACTGAAGCTTTCTTT.

This chain connects TRBV11-2 to TRBJ2-2; 10 bases are a match to TRBD2. CDR3 length: 15 amino acids. The ends lost 5 bases at V and 3 bases at J; junction bases unmatched: 3. CDR1 is SGHAT, CDR2 FQNNGV, per germline. The CDR3 protein is CASSRGLADTGELFF. In DNA, the CDR3 is TGTGCCAGCAGCCGAGGACTAGCGGACACCGGGGAGCTGTTTTTT.

This clone has only one observation. This sequence joins TRBV15 and TRBJ2-1; unclear D gene. CDR1 LNHNV and CDR2 YYDKDF come from the germline V gene (reference sequence). V lost 4 bases and J lost 10, with 11 bases in between. The CDR3 consists of 12 residues. DNA for the CDR3: TGTGCCACCAGCAAAGGAGTAGGCGAGCAGTTCTTC. Translation: CATSKGVGEQFF.

CDR3 DNA sequence: TGTGCCACCAGCAGAGATAGGGGACGGGGTAATCAGCCCCAGCATTTT. Encoded protein: CATSRDRGRGNQPQHF. This rearrangement joins TRBV15 to TRBJ1-5; D perhaps matches TRBD1 (5 bases). The CDR3 is 16 residues long. The germline V gene encodes CDR1 LNHNV and CDR2 YYDKDF (reference sequence). Trimming removed 0 bases at V and 4 bases at J, with 13 bases between.

The chain links TRBV7-9 to TRBJ2-7; D remains ambiguous. V lost 1 base, J lost 4 bases, and 8 bases lay in between. This CDR3 contains 13 residues. CDR1 is SEHNR and CDR2 is FQNEAQ in the germline V gene (reference sequence). The DNA for the CDR3 is TGTGCCAGCAGCTTAGGAGGCGGATACGAGCAGTACTTC. As protein: CASSLGGGYEQYF.

The chain uses TRBV19 and TRBJ2-1; D ambiguous. Germline V lookup: CDR1 LNHDA, CDR2 SQIVND (reference sequence). Between the trimmed V and J ends, which lost 5 bases and 0 bases, there was a span of 8 bases. The CDR3 length is 14 residues. In DNA form, the CDR3 reads TGTGCCAGTAGTTTGGGCAGCTCCTACAATGAGCAGTTCTTC. Protein product: CASSLGSSYNEQFF.

The V and J genes are TRBV5-5 and TRBJ1-5, with D unclear. This CDR3 has 14 amino acids. Germline-derived CDR1 and CDR2 are SGHKS and YYEKEE (reference sequence). V was cut by 0 bases and J by 5 bases, with 9 bases left in between. The chain's CDR3 is CASSLVGWDQPQHF. CDR3 in DNA: TGTGCCAGCAGCTTGGTAGGGTGGGATCAGCCCCAGCATTTT.

The chain is built from TRBV28 and TRBJ1-4; no reliable D call. Trimming cost V 5 bases and J 4 bases, with 17 bases left between them. CDR3 length: 16 residues. Germline assignment: CDR1 MDHEN and CDR2 SYDVKM. CDR3 sequence reads: CASSRSRRAINEKLFF. CDR3 DNA: TGTGCCAGCAGTAGAAGTCGCCGCGCTATTAATGAAAAACTGTTTTTT.

This chain links TRBV9 with TRBJ1-1, with D uncertain. The CDR3 sequence is 13 residues long. The germline V gene encodes CDR1 SGDLS and CDR2 YYNGEE. Trimming left V 0 bases short and J 11 bases short, with 14 bases between. The CDR3 region is CASSVVPGVDAFF. CDR3 in DNA: TGTGCCAGCAGCGTAGTACCTGGGGTTGACGCTTTCTTT. Looking up the rest from reference TRBV9 and TRBJ1-1 gives the full variable domain: DSGVTQTPKHLITATGQRVTLRCSPRSGDLSVYWYQQSLDQGLQFLIQYYNGEERAKGNILERFSAQQFPDLHSELNLSSLELGDSALYFCASSVVPGVDAFFGQGTRLTVV.

V is TRBV18 and J is TRBJ1-1; no definite D call. This CDR3 has 16 amino acids. V lost 0 bases, J lost 7 bases, and 18 bases lay in between. CDR1 KGHSH and CDR2 LQKENI come from the germline V gene. The CDR3 region is CASSPPFSGREGEAFF. CDR3 sequence (DNA): TGTGCCAGCTCACCACCATTTTCCGGGCGGGAGGGTGAAGCTTTCTTT.

This clone was seen once. V is TRBV27 and J is TRBJ2-3; D call uncertain. Germline V gene sequence: CDR1 MNHEY, CDR2 SMNVEV (reference sequence). The CDR3 length is 14 residues. Trimming left V 0 bases short and J 4 bases short, with 8 bases between. DNA for the CDR3: TGTGCCAGCAGTTTATCCTTTATACCAGATACGCAGTATTTT. It translates to CASSLSFIPDTQYF.

V is TRBV12-5 and J is TRBJ2-1; 9 bases align to TRBD2. The length of the CDR3 is 16 residues. CDR1 is LGHNT and CDR2 is FRNRAP in the germline V gene. The J segment lost 0 bases and the V segment lost 5 bases, leaving 5 bases of the junction unmatched. In DNA, the CDR3 is TGTGCTAGTGGTCCACATAGCGGGAGCTCCTACAATGAGCAGTTCTTC. Translation: CASGPHSGSSYNEQFF.

This clone was picked up one time. The rearrangement uses TRBV5-6 and TRBJ2-5, with D possibly being TRBD2 (6 bases). CDR1 and CDR2 (germline): SGHDT, YYEEEE. This CDR3 region has 14 residues. V was trimmed by 4 bases and J by 5 bases, leaving 15 bases between them. CDR3 sequence: CASSRGGAWETQYF. In nucleotides, the CDR3 is TGTGCCAGCAGCCGTGGCGGGGCATGGGAGACCCAGTACTTC.